This T cell receptor beta chain stems from a study of CD8 T cells in ankylosing spondylitis. V lost 3 bases and J 3 bases, leaving 9 bases between the germline ends. There are 13 residues in the CDR3. Germline V gene data show CDR1 as SGHRS and CDR2 as YFSETQ. 5'-RACE, quantitative and with molecular barcodes, yielded the TCR beta libraries. Each CDR3 protein gets one entry after TCRdb re-called the 5' RACE reads with MiXCR. The sample holds approximately 440,000 distinct CDR3 sequences, about 15% seen once. At least ten counts were recorded for this clonotype. Its antigen is still unknown. Whole-study results and caveats: In peripheral blood, disease-linked CD8+ clones occurred at relatively low frequencies. Characteristic of ankylosing spondylitis blood, it appeared, was a TCR beta motif comprising roughly eight highly homologous variants. Reportedly, significant enrichment of disease-linked clones occurred in matched ankylosing spondylitis synovial fluid.

What was sequenced was blood, either unsorted or a sorted T cell fraction (not recorded which). The receptor was derived from a male donor with ankylosing spondylitis. J is TRBJ1-2 and V is TRBV5-1; D is unresolved. The CDR3 protein is CASSSGYHYGYTF. In DNA, the CDR3 is TGCGCCAGCAGCTCTGGATACCACTATGGCTACACCTTC.